The clone carrying this T cell receptor (beta chain) was observed at least ten times. As yet, its antigen is unknown. This entry belongs to a study of metastatic and nonmetastatic thyroid tumors. All patients were untreated before thyroid surgery. As handled by the study authors: CDR3 differences across clinicopathological groups were used to build a distant-metastasis classifier for papillary thyroid cancer. TCRdb ran MiXCR on the PCR reads. TCRdb, not the authors, supplied the V and J calls. Among about 59,000 clones listed, 15% to 20% were seen once. Whole-study findings and limits: Reports indicated that malignant thyroid tumors showed significantly higher TCR beta diversity than benign nodules did, in blood and tumor.

Sequencing input: blood. This receptor was obtained from a male donor with papillary thyroid cancer or a benign thyroid nodule (not recorded which). Some clones in this sample may be carry-over from other donors' samples.

The CDR3 reads CSARDYTPDRDTEAFF. The CDR3 DNA reads TGCAGTGCTAGAGATTATACCCCCGACAGGGACACTGAAGCTTTCTTT. The V call is TRBV20-1, the J call TRBJ1-1; TRBD1 matches 7 bases. Looked up from germline, CDR1 is DFQATT and CDR2 is SNEGSKA (reference sequence). This CDR3 is 16 amino acids long. The J segment lost 3 bases and the V segment lost 0 bases, leaving 10 bases of the junction unmatched.